This TCR beta chain came from a study of CXCR4 blockade with PD-1 therapy in pancreatic cancer. Overall study results and limits: Tumor clonality averaged about 0.15 versus 0.049 in healthy blood, not predicting survival. Clone frequency correlated with its number of distinct nucleotide rearrangements.

As regards this clone: Its antigen is currently unknown.

V gave up 3 bases and J gave up 3 bases, with 14 bases separating them. The CDR3 consists of 16 residues. In germline, CDR1 is MNHGY, CDR2 SAAAGT. Some clones are missing from TCRdb's copy, which holds only in-frame ones; the method was immunoSEQ multiplex PCR. The data hold approximately 8,900 clones, with 50% to 75% observed a single time. The chain carries TRBV6-8 and TRBJ2-2; D call uncertain. The receptor was derived from a human donor with pancreatic ductal adenocarcinoma. The sample taken for sequencing was tumor tissue. DNA of the CDR3: TGTGCCAGCAGTTATGGGTTAGGAGAATACACCGGGGAGCTGTTTTTT. Residues: CASSYGLGEYTGELFF.